This is a list of T cell receptor beta chains from one sample in a study of OX40 agonist ivuxolimab in advanced cancers. Sequenced by immunoSEQ multiplex PCR; TCRdb stores in-frame clones only, minus some. The top ten hold over 3% of the sample, which has tens of thousands of clones, 83% seen once. The input for sequencing was CD4+ or CD8+ T cells sorted from blood, taken in a trial of the OX40 agonist ivuxolimab. The receptor set was obtained from an adult with an advanced solid tumor such as melanoma, head and neck, liver or kidney cancer. The CDR3 runs from the conserved cysteine through the conserved F or W. A D gene is named only where the DNA matches it firmly. Where a row states a size, it is once, few, many or the class of an expanded clone; other rows omit it.

d_gene | abundance | j_gene | v_gene | CDR3nt | CDR3aa
TRBD2 | - | TRBJ2-2 | TRBV2 | TGTGCCAGCAGTACCCTCAGCGGGACTAACACCGGGGAGCTGTTTTTT | CASSTLSGTNTGELFF
- | - | TRBJ1-1 | TRBV5-1 | TGCGCCAGTAGGATTTATCAGGGTGTCACTGAAGCTTTCTTT | CASRIYQGVTEAFF
- | - | TRBJ2-5 | TRBV18 | TGTGCCAGCTCACCGTGGGGAGGAGAGACCCAGTACTTC | CASSPWGGETQYF
TRBD2 | - | TRBJ2-3 | TRBV5-1 | TGCGCCAGCAGGGCTAGCGGGCGGGGAGATACGCAGTATTTT | CASRASGRGDTQYF
- | - | TRBJ2-5 | TRBV2 | TGTGCCAGCAGTGAAGAGCAGACTTACCAAGAGACCCAGTACTTC | CASSEEQTYQETQYF
- | - | TRBJ2-5 | TRBV9 | TGTGCCAGCAGCGGAGGTAGGGGGGTTAAAGAGACCCAGTACTTC | CASSGGRGVKETQYF
- | - | TRBJ2-3 | TRBV19 | TGTGCCAGTAGTATAGGAGGCCGCACAGATACGCAGTATTTT | CASSIGGRTDTQYF
TRBD1 | - | TRBJ1-6 | TRBV5-1 | TGCGCCAGCAGCTTGGGGGACAGGGATTCACCCCTCCACTTT | CASSLGDRDSPLHF
TRBD1 | - | TRBJ1-2 | TRBV19 | TGTGCCAGTAGTATTTCGGGACAGGGGACCTATGGCTACACCTTC | CASSISGQGTYGYTF
- | few | TRBJ1-1 | TRBV6-1 | TGTGCCAGCAGGCTCTCAGGGGAGAGGCTCACTGAAGCTTTCTTT | CASRLSGERLTEAFF
- | - | TRBJ2-2 | TRBV5-6 | TGTGCCAGCAGCAAGGAGTATACCGGGGAGCTGTTTTTT | CASSKEYTGELFF
TRBD1 | - | TRBJ1-1 | TRBV30 | TGTGCCTGGGACAGGGGAGGGATGAACACTGAAGCTTTCTTT | CAWDRGGMNTEAFF
TRBD1 | - | TRBJ1-5 | TRBV6-6 | TGTGCCAGCAGTTACTCGCCAGGGGGCGGTCAGCCCCAGCATTTT | CASSYSPGGGQPQHF
- | - | TRBJ2-7 | TRBV18 | TGTGCCAGCTCACCACTACAGGGTGCCTACGAGCAGTACTTC | CASSPLQGAYEQYF
- | - | TRBJ1-5 | TRBV6-4 | TGTGCCAGCAGTCGGGCAGCGAATCAGCCCCAGCATTTT | CASSRAANQPQHF
TRBD1 | - | TRBJ1-6 | TRBV25-1 | TGTGCCAGCAGGGAGGGGGACAGGGGCAATTCACCCCTCCACTTT | CASREGDRGNSPLHF
- | - | TRBJ1-5 | TRBV19 | TGTGCCAGTACCCCCCGGGGGTACCCTCAGCCCCAGCATTTT | CASTPRGYPQPQHF
- | - | TRBJ2-7 | TRBV2 | TGTGCCAGCAGTGAAGCAACAGGGCCCTACGAGCAGTACTTC | CASSEATGPYEQYF
- | - | TRBJ2-2 | TRBV11-2 | TGTGCCAGCAGCTTATCTTACAGGGCGGGGGAGCTGTTTTTT | CASSLSYRAGELFF
- | - | TRBJ2-5 | TRBV7-2 | TGTGCCAGCAGCTTCCCGCGGACCCAAGAGACCCAGTACTTC | CASSFPRTQETQYF
TRBD1 | - | TRBJ2-5 | TRBV5-1 | TGCGCCAGCAGCCCGGCAGGGGGCCAGGGGGAGACCCAGTACTTC | CASSPAGGQGETQYF
- | - | TRBJ2-4 | TRBV15 | TGTGCCACCACAGGGGGGGGTAATAGTGCCAAAAACATTCAGTACTTC | CATTGGGNSAKNIQYF
- | - | TRBJ1-1 | TRBV27 | TGTGCCAGCAGTTTACGGCAGGTGAACACTGAAGCTTTCTTT | CASSLRQVNTEAFF
- | - | TRBJ2-2 | TRBV27 | TGTGCCAGCAAACCGGGACAAAGAACCGGGGAGCTGTTTTTT | CASKPGQRTGELFF
- | - | TRBJ2-5 | TRBV2 | TGTGCCAGCAGTGCTGGGACAATCCAGTACTTC | CASSAGTIQYF
- | medium-sized | TRBJ1-1 | TRBV28 | TGTGCCAGCAGTCGACAGGCGGAAGCTTTCTTT | CASSRQAEAFF
TRBD1 | - | TRBJ1-3 | TRBV2 | TGTGCCAGCAAGACAGGGGTTGGAAACACCATATATTTT | CASKTGVGNTIYF